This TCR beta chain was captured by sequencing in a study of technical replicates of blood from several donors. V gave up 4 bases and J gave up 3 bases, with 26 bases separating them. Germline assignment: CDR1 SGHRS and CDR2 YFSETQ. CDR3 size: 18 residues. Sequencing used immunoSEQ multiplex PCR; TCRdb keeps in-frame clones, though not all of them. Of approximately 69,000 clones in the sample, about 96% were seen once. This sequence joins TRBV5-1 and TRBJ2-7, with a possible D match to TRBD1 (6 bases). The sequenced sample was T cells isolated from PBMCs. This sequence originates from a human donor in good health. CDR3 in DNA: TGCGCCAGCAGCGGAGGACAGCTCCGCAGCCCTACGATCTACGAGCAGTACTTC. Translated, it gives CASSGGQLRSPTIYEQYF.